This section outlines one T cell receptor beta chain sequence together with its context. The data stem from a study of blood T cell repertoires in COVID-19. As for the study in general: Italy, Spain and the United States were the sources of the convalescent and acute COVID-19 samples. T cells, B-cell-depleted T cells, or PBMCs provided the cDNA or gDNA that served as material.

Per the original data handling: Reference gene primer amplification in the assay estimated nucleated cell counts. Clones were read by immunoSEQ multiplex PCR, and TCRdb kept only the in-frame ones, dropping some. V and J calls and clone size are as listed in that table; D and trimming were resolved from the DNA. The table lists about 89,000 clones, 65% to 80% of them singletons. With 1 base removed from V and 2 bases from J, the gap between germline ends came to 8 bases. The CDR3 sequence is 14 residues long. The germline V gene encodes CDR1 LGHNA and CDR2 YSLEER. The TCR sequence derives from a human donor in a cohort sampled during active COVID-19. V is TRBV4-3 and J is TRBJ1-1; D call uncertain. The sample was peripheral blood. CDR3 nucleotides: TGCGCCAGCAGCCAAGGATGGGCAAACACTGAAGCTTTCTTT. Translated, it gives CASSQGWANTEAFF.